These 8 T cell receptor beta chains originate from one sample sequenced in a study of cytomegalovirus exposure and HLA in healthy donors. Amplification used 60 Vbeta primers and 13 Jbeta primers. Profiling relied on immunoSEQ multiplex PCR, and the TCRdb table lists in-frame clones only, not all of them. The sample contains roughly 100,000 clones, 65% to 80% of which appear only once. The sample comprised PBMCs. The receptors here all came from a woman aged 50 to 60 in good health and CMV-seropositive.

In this sample, this clone turned up once. The chain is built from TRBV7-2 and TRBJ1-1, with TRBD1 matching 7 bases. The J segment lost 1 base and the V segment lost 7 bases, leaving 3 bases of the junction unmatched. The CDR3 sequence is 13 residues long. The germline CDR1 and CDR2 sequences are SGHTA and FQGNSA. CDR3 in amino acids: CASNRDRNTEAFF. CDR3 sequence (DNA): TGTGCCAGCAACAGGGACAGGAACACTGAAGCTTTCTTT.

This sequence joins TRBV6-5 and TRBJ1-1, with D possibly being TRBD1 (5 bases). The CDR3 loop spans 13 amino acids. The V gene's germline CDR1 is MNHEY and CDR2 SVGAGI. The V gene lost 6 bases and the J gene lost 3 bases, with 11 bases spanning the gap. In nucleotides, the CDR3 is TGTGCCAGCAGGCCGGGACTCCACACTGAAGCTTTCTTT. Translated, it gives CASRPGLHTEAFF.

The chain joins TRBV6-6 to TRBJ1-5; D is perhaps TRBD1 (6 bases). CDR1 and CDR2 (germline): MNHNY, SVGAGI (reference sequence). This CDR3 comprises 15 residues. V was trimmed by 6 bases and J by 2 bases, leaving 14 bases between them. This CDR3 is CASRPGTRGNQPQHF. The CDR3 nucleotides are TGTGCCAGCAGGCCCGGGACAAGGGGCAATCAGCCCCAGCATTTT.

J is TRBJ2-1 and V is TRBV19; TRBD1 aligns across 9 bases. The J segment lost 8 bases and the V segment lost 8 bases, leaving 7 bases of the junction unmatched. Per the germline V gene, CDR1 is LNHDA and CDR2 is SQIVND (reference sequence). The CDR3 extends over 13 amino acids. The CDR3 nucleotides read TGTGCCAGTGCCGGGACAGGGACGTATGAGCAGTTCTTC. Its translation: CASAGTGTYEQFF.

The V call is TRBV9, the J call TRBJ1-1; D is ambiguous. This CDR3 has 14 amino acids. Germline V gene data show CDR1 as SGDLS and CDR2 as YYNGEE. Trimming took 0 bases from V and 1 from J, leaving 7 bases between them. Here the CDR3 DNA reads TGTGCCAGCAGCGTAGGACATAAGAACACTGAAGCTTTCTTT. Translating gives CASSVGHKNTEAFF.

This clone was found a few times. The V call is TRBV6-5, the J call TRBJ2-7, with no clear D. V lost 2 bases and J 1 base, leaving 15 bases between the germline ends. The V gene's germline CDR1 is MNHEY and CDR2 SVGAGI. There are 16 residues in the CDR3. In DNA form, the CDR3 reads TGTGCCAGCAGTTACGGGTCTAGAGACCGGTCCTACGAGCAGTACTTC. It codes for CASSYGSRDRSYEQYF.

This clone was seen just once. The chain carries TRBV6-1 and TRBJ2-7; 7 bases match TRBD1. The V segment lost 4 bases and the J segment 1 base; nucleotides outside the gene matches: 7. Germline assignment: CDR1 MNHNS and CDR2 SASEGT. The CDR3 has 15 residues. CDR3 in amino acids: CASSGADRLSYEQYF. The CDR3 DNA sequence: TGTGCCAGCAGTGGGGCGGACAGGTTGTCCTACGAGCAGTACTTC.

The rearrangement links TRBV7-3 to TRBJ2-2; D may be TRBD2 (5 bases). In germline, CDR1 is SGHTA, CDR2 FQGTGA. This CDR3 comprises 14 residues. Trimming cost V 7 bases and J 1 base, with 10 bases left between them. The CDR3 loop reads CASTGGGNTGELFF. DNA for the CDR3: TGTGCCAGCACCGGCGGAGGGAACACCGGGGAGCTGTTTTTT.